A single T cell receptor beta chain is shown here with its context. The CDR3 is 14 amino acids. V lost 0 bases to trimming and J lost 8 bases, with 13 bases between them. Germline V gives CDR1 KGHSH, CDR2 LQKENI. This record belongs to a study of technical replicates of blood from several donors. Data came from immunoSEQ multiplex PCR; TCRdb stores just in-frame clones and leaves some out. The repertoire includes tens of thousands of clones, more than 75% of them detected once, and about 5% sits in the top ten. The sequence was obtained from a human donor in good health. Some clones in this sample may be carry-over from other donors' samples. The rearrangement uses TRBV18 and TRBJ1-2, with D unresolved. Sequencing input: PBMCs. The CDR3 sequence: CASSPPVPGGGYTF. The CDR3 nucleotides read TGTGCCAGCTCACCACCGGTCCCAGGTGGAGGCTACACCTTC.